This is a list of T cell receptor beta chains from one sample in a study of blood T cells in healthy people across ages. Via MiXCR, TCRdb re-called the 5' RACE reads, giving one row per CDR3 protein. The sample shows more than 1,000,000 distinct CDR3 sequences, approximately 26% of them seen only once. This same sample was also part of a study on T cells of mothers and their children.

The specimen sequenced was blood. The receptor source for this set is a girl aged 2-10 years in good health. CDR3s include the opening cysteine and the closing phenylalanine or tryptophan. D genes are given only for firm matches. Rows give clone size only sometimes, using once, few, many, or a class for an expanded clone.

clone_size: -
j_call: TRBJ2-7
v_call: TRBV5-1
cdr3_length: 15
d_call: -
cdr3_aa: CASSAGRTSSYEQYF
cdr3_nt: TGCGCCAGCAGCGCCGGACGGACAAGCTCCTACGAGCAGTACTTC

clone_size: -
j_call: TRBJ2-5
v_call: TRBV9
cdr3_length: 14
d_call: -
cdr3_aa: CASSVTGGLETQYF
cdr3_nt: TGTGCCAGCAGCGTGACAGGAGGTTTAGAGACCCAGTACTTC

clone_size: few
j_call: TRBJ2-1
v_call: TRBV4-3
cdr3_length: 14
d_call: -
cdr3_aa: CASSQDPFTYEQFF
cdr3_nt: TGCGCCAGCAGCCAAGATCCCTTTACGTACGAGCAGTTCTTC

clone_size: -
j_call: TRBJ2-1
v_call: TRBV6-1
cdr3_length: 15
d_call: TRBD1
cdr3_aa: CASSEARTGNGEQFF
cdr3_nt: TGTGCCAGCAGTGAAGCAAGGACAGGGAATGGTGAGCAGTTCTTC

clone_size: few
j_call: TRBJ2-6
v_call: TRBV6-5
cdr3_length: 17
d_call: -
cdr3_aa: CASSLWTDLSGANVLTF
cdr3_nt: TGTGCCAGCAGTTTGTGGACGGACCTCTCTGGGGCCAACGTCCTGACTTTC

clone_size: few
j_call: TRBJ1-2
v_call: TRBV20-1
cdr3_length: 14
d_call: -
cdr3_aa: CSARVGGLHYGYTF
cdr3_nt: TGCAGTGCTAGAGTGGGAGGGCTCCACTATGGCTACACCTTC

clone_size: few
j_call: TRBJ1-6
v_call: TRBV7-2
cdr3_length: 14
d_call: TRBD1
cdr3_aa: CASSLTGALSPLHF
cdr3_nt: TGTGCCAGCAGCTTGACAGGGGCGCTTTCACCCCTCCACTTT

clone_size: -
j_call: TRBJ2-5
v_call: TRBV29-1
cdr3_length: 12
d_call: -
cdr3_aa: CSVKDLGETQYF
cdr3_nt: TGCAGCGTAAAGGACCTGGGAGAGACCCAGTACTTC

clone_size: few
j_call: TRBJ2-7
v_call: TRBV6-1
cdr3_length: 14
d_call: -
cdr3_aa: CTSSERGRQTEQYF
cdr3_nt: TGTACCAGCAGTGAAAGGGGTCGACAGACCGAGCAGTACTTC

clone_size: few
j_call: TRBJ1-1
v_call: TRBV7-9
cdr3_length: 13
d_call: -
cdr3_aa: CASSFGGNAEAFF
cdr3_nt: TGTGCCAGCAGCTTCGGGGGTAACGCTGAAGCTTTCTTT

clone_size: -
j_call: TRBJ2-1
v_call: TRBV12-3/TRBV12-4
cdr3_length: 15
d_call: TRBD2
cdr3_aa: CASRQETSGEGEQFF
cdr3_nt: TGTGCCAGCAGACAAGAGACTAGCGGGGAAGGTGAGCAGTTCTTC

clone_size: few
j_call: TRBJ1-6
v_call: TRBV7-9
cdr3_length: 15
d_call: -
cdr3_aa: CASSLNAVQPLPLHF
cdr3_nt: TGTGCCAGCAGCTTAAACGCCGTTCAGCCTCTCCCCCTCCACTTT

clone_size: -
j_call: TRBJ2-7
v_call: TRBV28
cdr3_length: 9
d_call: -
cdr3_aa: CASPYEQCF
cdr3_nt: TGTGCCAGCCCCTACGAGCAGTGCTTC

clone_size: -
j_call: TRBJ2-1
v_call: TRBV7-7
cdr3_length: 13
d_call: -
cdr3_aa: CASSRSGNHEQFF
cdr3_nt: TGTGCTAGCAGCCGATCAGGGAACCATGAGCAGTTCTTC

clone_size: few
j_call: TRBJ2-1
v_call: TRBV6-2/TRBV6-3
cdr3_length: 20
d_call: TRBD2
cdr3_aa: CASSYSDVAGGPYAYNEQFF
cdr3_nt: TGTGCCAGCAGTTACTCCGACGTGGCGGGGGGGCCCTACGCCTACAATGAGCAGTTCTTC

clone_size: -
j_call: TRBJ2-1
v_call: TRBV12-3/TRBV12-4
cdr3_length: 13
d_call: -
cdr3_aa: CASTPGKADEQFF
cdr3_nt: TGTGCCAGCACCCCCGGAAAGGCGGATGAGCAGTTCTTC

clone_size: -
j_call: TRBJ1-5
v_call: TRBV7-9
cdr3_length: 15
d_call: -
cdr3_aa: CASSPGAGTTQPQHF
cdr3_nt: TGTGCCAGCAGCCCCGGGGCAGGGACGACCCAGCCCCAGCATTTT

clone_size: few
j_call: TRBJ1-2
v_call: TRBV12-3/TRBV12-4
cdr3_length: 16
d_call: TRBD1
cdr3_aa: CASSFTGTGISGGYTF
cdr3_nt: TGTGCCAGCAGTTTCACCGGGACAGGGATATCGGGGGGCTACACCTTC

clone_size: few
j_call: TRBJ1-1
v_call: TRBV25-1
cdr3_length: 13
d_call: -
cdr3_aa: CASSGWGITEAFF
cdr3_nt: TGTGCCAGCAGTGGTTGGGGGATCACTGAAGCTTTCTTT

clone_size: -
j_call: TRBJ2-1
v_call: TRBV12-3/TRBV12-4
cdr3_length: 14
d_call: TRBD2
cdr3_aa: CASSLAGGGEEQFF
cdr3_nt: TGTGCCAGCAGTCTAGCGGGAGGTGGGGAGGAGCAGTTCTTC

clone_size: few
j_call: TRBJ2-1
v_call: TRBV7-9
cdr3_length: 16
d_call: -
cdr3_aa: CASSPPPGLRKNEQFF
cdr3_nt: TGTGCCAGCAGCCCCCCTCCGGGACTCCGAAAGAATGAGCAGTTCTTC

clone_size: few
j_call: TRBJ1-5
v_call: TRBV7-9
cdr3_length: 13
d_call: -
cdr3_aa: CASSSTGTQPQHF
cdr3_nt: TGTGCCAGCAGCTCTACAGGGACTCAGCCCCAGCATTTT

clone_size: few
j_call: TRBJ2-7
v_call: TRBV29-1
cdr3_length: 13
d_call: TRBD1
cdr3_aa: CSVSEQGAHEQYF
cdr3_nt: TGCAGCGTTTCCGAACAGGGGGCCCACGAGCAGTACTTC

clone_size: -
j_call: TRBJ2-5
v_call: TRBV10-3
cdr3_length: 12
d_call: -
cdr3_aa: CAISSEGGEQLF
cdr3_nt: TGTGCCATCAGTTCCGAGGGAGGTGAGCAGCTCTTC

clone_size: -
j_call: TRBJ1-2
v_call: TRBV5-5
cdr3_length: 15
d_call: TRBD1
cdr3_aa: CASSLDGTGVYGYTF
cdr3_nt: TGTGCCAGCAGCTTGGATGGGACAGGGGTCTATGGCTACACCTTC

clone_size: -
j_call: TRBJ1-1
v_call: TRBV7-3
cdr3_length: 13
d_call: -
cdr3_aa: CASRPSGGPEAFF
cdr3_nt: TGTGCCAGCAGACCCTCCGGCGGACCTGAAGCTTTCTTT

clone_size: few
j_call: TRBJ2-7
v_call: TRBV28
cdr3_length: 12
d_call: -
cdr3_aa: CASKGQIYEQYF
cdr3_nt: TGTGCCAGCAAAGGACAGATCTACGAGCAGTACTTC

clone_size: few
j_call: TRBJ2-7
v_call: TRBV7-8
cdr3_length: 15
d_call: -
cdr3_aa: CASSRAGANRGEQYF
cdr3_nt: TGTGCCAGCAGCCGGGCTGGGGCAAACCGGGGAGAGCAGTACTTC

clone_size: few
j_call: TRBJ1-6
v_call: TRBV12-3/TRBV12-4
cdr3_length: 13
d_call: -
cdr3_aa: CASSLDVDSPLHF
cdr3_nt: TGTGCCAGCAGTTTAGACGTTGATTCACCCCTCCACTTT

clone_size: few
j_call: TRBJ1-2
v_call: TRBV2
cdr3_length: 15
d_call: -
cdr3_aa: CASSEVDSDNYGYTF
cdr3_nt: TGTGCCAGCAGTGAAGTGGACAGTGATAACTATGGCTACACCTTC

clone_size: -
j_call: TRBJ2-1
v_call: TRBV7-2
cdr3_length: 17
d_call: TRBD2
cdr3_aa: CASSLRRGLAGNNEQFF
cdr3_nt: TGTGCCAGCAGCTTAAGGCGCGGGCTAGCGGGGAACAATGAGCAGTTCTTC

clone_size: -
j_call: TRBJ2-6
v_call: TRBV15
cdr3_length: 19
d_call: TRBD1
cdr3_aa: CATSSNRDRAVSGANVLTF
cdr3_nt: TGTGCCACCAGCTCAAACCGGGACAGGGCTGTCTCTGGGGCCAACGTCCTGACTTTC

clone_size: -
j_call: TRBJ1-1
v_call: TRBV7-9
cdr3_length: 12
d_call: -
cdr3_aa: CASSSEDPRAFF
cdr3_nt: TGTGCCAGCAGCTCCGAGGACCCCCGTGCTTTCTTT

clone_size: -
j_call: TRBJ2-1
v_call: TRBV12-3/TRBV12-4
cdr3_length: 13
d_call: -
cdr3_aa: CASSLAFDWGQFF
cdr3_nt: TGTGCCAGCAGTTTAGCGTTTGATTGGGGGCAGTTCTTC

clone_size: -
j_call: TRBJ2-7
v_call: TRBV4-1
cdr3_length: 14
d_call: -
cdr3_aa: CASSPRTDHYEQYF
cdr3_nt: TGCGCCAGCAGCCCTCGGACAGATCACTACGAGCAGTACTTC

clone_size: few
j_call: TRBJ2-6
v_call: TRBV4-1
cdr3_length: 14
d_call: -
cdr3_aa: CASSPSLGDDVLTF
cdr3_nt: TGCGCCAGCAGCCCAAGCCTAGGTGATGACGTCCTGACTTTC

clone_size: few
j_call: TRBJ1-2
v_call: TRBV3-1
cdr3_length: 12
d_call: -
cdr3_aa: CACPGPIYGYTF
cdr3_nt: TGTGCCTGTCCGGGACCCATCTATGGCTACACCTTC